The present T cell receptor beta chain was sequenced within a study of identical twins. MiXCR, run by TCRdb on the 5' RACE reads, gives a single entry per CDR3 protein. The sample shows about 250,000 distinct CDR3 sequences, about 8.5% of them seen only once. This CDR3 is built from 14 residues. The V end lost 5 bases, the J end lost 0 bases, and 8 bases lay between the germline ends. Ten or more counts support this clonotype. The data also belong to a second study, concerning yellow fever vaccine responses in identical twins.

This TCR came from a woman aged 18 to 35 in good health. The sample taken for sequencing was CD8+ T cells sorted from blood. The chain is built from TRBV12-3 or TRBV12-4 and TRBJ2-4; D remains unclear. CDR3 region: CASSDDVAKNIQYF. Written as DNA, the CDR3 is TGTGCCAGCAGTGATGACGTAGCCAAAAACATTCAGTACTTC.